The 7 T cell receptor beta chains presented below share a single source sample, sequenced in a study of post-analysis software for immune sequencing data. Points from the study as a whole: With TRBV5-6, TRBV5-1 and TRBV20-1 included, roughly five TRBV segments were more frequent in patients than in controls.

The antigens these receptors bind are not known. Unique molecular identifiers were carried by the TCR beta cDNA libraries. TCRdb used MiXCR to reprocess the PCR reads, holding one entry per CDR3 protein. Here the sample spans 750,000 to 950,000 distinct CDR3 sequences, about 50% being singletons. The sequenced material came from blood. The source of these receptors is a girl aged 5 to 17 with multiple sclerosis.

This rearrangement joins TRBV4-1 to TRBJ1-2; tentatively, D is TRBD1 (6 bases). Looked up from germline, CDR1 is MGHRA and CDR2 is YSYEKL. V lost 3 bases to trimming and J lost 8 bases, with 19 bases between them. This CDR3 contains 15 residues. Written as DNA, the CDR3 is TGCGCCAGCAGCCATGATCAGGGGCGGGGAAAAGGCTACACCTTC. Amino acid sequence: CASSHDQGRGKGYTF.

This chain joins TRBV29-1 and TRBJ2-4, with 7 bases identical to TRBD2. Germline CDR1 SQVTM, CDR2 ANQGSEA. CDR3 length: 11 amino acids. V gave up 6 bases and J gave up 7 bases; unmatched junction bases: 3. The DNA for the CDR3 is TGCAGCGTACGGGACTACAACATTCAGTACTTC. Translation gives CSVRDYNIQYF.

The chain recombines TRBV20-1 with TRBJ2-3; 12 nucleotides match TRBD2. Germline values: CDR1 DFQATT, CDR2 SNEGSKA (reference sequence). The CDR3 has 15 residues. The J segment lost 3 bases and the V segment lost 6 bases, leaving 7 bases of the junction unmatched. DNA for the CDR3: TGCAGTGCAAGCCTAGCGGGGGGGTTGACAGATACGCAGTATTTT. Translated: CSASLAGGLTDTQYF.

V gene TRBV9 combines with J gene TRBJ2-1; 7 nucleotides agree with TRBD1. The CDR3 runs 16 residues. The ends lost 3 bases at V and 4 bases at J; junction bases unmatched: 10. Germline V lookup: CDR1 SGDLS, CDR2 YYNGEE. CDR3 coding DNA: TGTGCCAGCAGCGGGTCCATCGGGACAGATTACAATGAGCAGTTCTTC. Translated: CASSGSIGTDYNEQFF.

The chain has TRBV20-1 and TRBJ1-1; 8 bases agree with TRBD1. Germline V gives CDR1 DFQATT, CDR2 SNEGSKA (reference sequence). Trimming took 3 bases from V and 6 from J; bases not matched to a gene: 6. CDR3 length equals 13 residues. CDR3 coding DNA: TGCAGTGCTAGCGCCCAGGGGGCTTCTGAAGCTTTCTTT. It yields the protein CSASAQGASEAFF.

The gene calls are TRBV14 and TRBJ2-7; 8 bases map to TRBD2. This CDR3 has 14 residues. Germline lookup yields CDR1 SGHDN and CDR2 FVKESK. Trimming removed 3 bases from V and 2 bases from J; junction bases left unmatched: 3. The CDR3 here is CASSQGLGPYEQYF. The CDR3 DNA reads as TGTGCCAGCAGCCAGGGACTAGGTCCCTACGAGCAGTACTTC.

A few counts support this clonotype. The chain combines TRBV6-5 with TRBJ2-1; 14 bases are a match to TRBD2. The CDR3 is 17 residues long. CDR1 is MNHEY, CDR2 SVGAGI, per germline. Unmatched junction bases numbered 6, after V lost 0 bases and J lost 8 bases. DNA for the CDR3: TGTGCCAGCAGTTACTCGGGGACTAGCGGGAGATTGTATGAGCAGTTCTTC. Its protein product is CASSYSGTSGRLYEQFF.